The entry below describes one T cell receptor (beta chain). The antigen is unknown. CDR3 length: 15 residues. V was cut by 1 base and J by 0 bases, with 9 bases left in between. In germline, CDR1 is SGHVS, CDR2 FQNEAQ. This specimen belongs to a study of shared clonotypes between healthy human individuals. Points from the study as a whole: Non-shared clonotypes showed lower generation probabilities than clonotypes common to all four donors.

Into CD45RA+ naive and CD45RA-negative memory subsets, the CD4+ cells were split. The data were produced by immunoSEQ multiplex PCR, yet TCRdb's version contains in-frame clones alone and is incomplete. The sample carries a few million clones, more than 85% recorded once. The chain recombines TRBV7-8 with TRBJ1-1, with D possibly matching TRBD1 (5 bases). The sequenced sample was naive CD4+ T cells from PBMCs. As for subset: CD45RA+ positively selected. The TCR was taken from a man younger than 35 in good health. Some clones in this sample may be carry-over from other donors' samples. In nucleotides, the CDR3 is TGTGCCAGCAGCTTAGTGGGGGGGGTGAACACTGAAGCTTTCTTT. Residues: CASSLVGGVNTEAFF.